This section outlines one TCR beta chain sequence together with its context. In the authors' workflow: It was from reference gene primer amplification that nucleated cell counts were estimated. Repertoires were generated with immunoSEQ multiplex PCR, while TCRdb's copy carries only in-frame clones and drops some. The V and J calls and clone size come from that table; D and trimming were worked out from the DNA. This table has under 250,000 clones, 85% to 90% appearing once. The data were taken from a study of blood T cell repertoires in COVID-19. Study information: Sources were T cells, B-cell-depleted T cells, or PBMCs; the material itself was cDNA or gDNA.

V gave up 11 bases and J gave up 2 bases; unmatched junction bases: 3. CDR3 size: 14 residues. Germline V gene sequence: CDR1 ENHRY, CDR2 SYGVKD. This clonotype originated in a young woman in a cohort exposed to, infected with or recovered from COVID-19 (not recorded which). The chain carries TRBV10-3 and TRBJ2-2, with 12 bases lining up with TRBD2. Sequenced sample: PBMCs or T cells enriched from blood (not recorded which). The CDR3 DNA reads TGTGCCGGTGGACTAGCGGGAAACACCGGGGAGCTGTTTTTT. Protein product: CAGGLAGNTGELFF.